These T cell receptor beta chains were read from a single sample in a study of brain T cells in children with intractable seizures. TCRdb's table, derived via immunoSEQ multiplex PCR, lists solely in-frame clones and lacks some. The table lists 50,000 to 75,000 clones, approximately 94% of them singletons, with more than 0.3% in the top ten. Sample: peripheral blood, taken at surgery. All receptors come from a boy in the first two years of life with focal cortical dysplasia and intractable seizures. The CDR3 runs from the conserved cysteine through the conserved F or W. The D gene is left open where the match is weak.

j_gene: TRBJ1-2
v_gene: TRBV5-1
d_gene: -
CDR3aa: CASSFVGGNYGYTF

j_gene: TRBJ2-6
v_gene: TRBV7-6
d_gene: -
CDR3aa: CASSPNRGANVLTF

j_gene: TRBJ2-5
v_gene: TRBV28
d_gene: -
CDR3aa: CASSFGVYRETQYF

j_gene: TRBJ2-7
v_gene: TRBV24-1
d_gene: TRBD2
CDR3aa: CATSGPTSGGYYEQYF

j_gene: TRBJ2-3
v_gene: TRBV19
d_gene: -
CDR3aa: CATATDTQYF

j_gene: TRBJ1-1
v_gene: TRBV5-3
d_gene: -
CDR3aa: CARSLKGGARVTEAFF

j_gene: TRBJ2-2
v_gene: TRBV5-4
d_gene: TRBD2
CDR3aa: CASSSNPGLADRANTGELFF

j_gene: TRBJ2-5
v_gene: TRBV7-6
d_gene: -
CDR3aa: CASSAIGSRQSRKETQYF

j_gene: TRBJ1-3
v_gene: TRBV11-2
d_gene: -
CDR3aa: CASSLRSGSGNTIYF

j_gene: TRBJ1-3
v_gene: TRBV3-1/TRBV3-2
d_gene: -
CDR3aa: CASSQESSGNTIYF

j_gene: TRBJ2-4
v_gene: TRBV5-5
d_gene: -
CDR3aa: CASSEIQGPKNIQYF

j_gene: TRBJ2-2
v_gene: TRBV2
d_gene: TRBD2
CDR3aa: CASRGLAGGTGELFF

j_gene: TRBJ2-7
v_gene: TRBV18
d_gene: TRBD1
CDR3aa: CASSPLDRTGEIEQYF

j_gene: TRBJ2-5
v_gene: TRBV19
d_gene: -
CDR3aa: CASSGRTRETQYF

j_gene: TRBJ2-7
v_gene: TRBV4-2
d_gene: TRBD2
CDR3aa: CASSQETLAGTYEQYF

j_gene: TRBJ2-6
v_gene: TRBV7-2
d_gene: -
CDR3aa: CASSLFVSSGANVLTF

j_gene: TRBJ2-2
v_gene: TRBV19
d_gene: TRBD2
CDR3aa: CASSISGVNTGELFF

j_gene: TRBJ2-6
v_gene: TRBV28
d_gene: -
CDR3aa: CASSPWWSGANVLTF

j_gene: TRBJ2-7
v_gene: TRBV10-3
d_gene: TRBD1
CDR3aa: CAISETGTGPDEQYF

j_gene: TRBJ2-3
v_gene: TRBV24-1
d_gene: -
CDR3aa: CATSADIERAPATQYF

j_gene: TRBJ2-3
v_gene: TRBV7-3
d_gene: -
CDR3aa: CASSLTGGAQTTDTQYF

j_gene: TRBJ2-2
v_gene: TRBV7-6
d_gene: -
CDR3aa: CASTLSHPGGELFF

j_gene: TRBJ2-1
v_gene: TRBV10-2
d_gene: -
CDR3aa: CASAQGDEQFF

j_gene: TRBJ2-5
v_gene: TRBV5-4
d_gene: -
CDR3aa: CASSFSGQETQYF

j_gene: TRBJ2-1
v_gene: TRBV11-1
d_gene: TRBD2
CDR3aa: CASSLIAGVFRLFF

j_gene: TRBJ2-7
v_gene: TRBV3-1/TRBV3-2
d_gene: -
CDR3aa: CASSPTTGRLGVYF

j_gene: TRBJ1-1
v_gene: TRBV4-2
d_gene: -
CDR3aa: CASSQGGGRDTEAFF

j_gene: TRBJ2-5
v_gene: TRBV5-4
d_gene: TRBD2
CDR3aa: CASKLAGVTETQYF

j_gene: TRBJ1-2
v_gene: TRBV14
d_gene: -
CDR3aa: CASSLTFVGYGYTF

j_gene: TRBJ2-5
v_gene: TRBV3-1/TRBV3-2
d_gene: -
CDR3aa: CASRLLGETQYF

j_gene: TRBJ1-1
v_gene: TRBV28
d_gene: -
CDR3aa: CASSLWDTNTEAFF

j_gene: TRBJ2-3
v_gene: TRBV11-2
d_gene: -
CDR3aa: CASSLSGPRTDTQYF

j_gene: TRBJ2-1
v_gene: TRBV18
d_gene: -
CDR3aa: CASSPGGNYNEQFF

j_gene: TRBJ2-3
v_gene: TRBV5-4
d_gene: TRBD2
CDR3aa: CASSFVAGTSGADTQYF

j_gene: TRBJ2-4
v_gene: TRBV6-1
d_gene: TRBD1
CDR3aa: CASREPRDRVIFLAKNIQYF

j_gene: TRBJ2-6
v_gene: TRBV7-6
d_gene: -
CDR3aa: CASSPRYSGANVLTF

j_gene: TRBJ1-4
v_gene: TRBV10-3
d_gene: -
CDR3aa: CAISEMGEKLFF

j_gene: TRBJ2-7
v_gene: TRBV6-2/TRBV6-3
d_gene: -
CDR3aa: CASSYGSGAAYEQYF

j_gene: TRBJ2-5
v_gene: TRBV28
d_gene: TRBD2
CDR3aa: CASTRFGLAGGQETQYF

j_gene: TRBJ1-1
v_gene: TRBV24-1
d_gene: -
CDR3aa: CATSDLRGTEAFF

j_gene: TRBJ1-2
v_gene: TRBV15
d_gene: -
CDR3aa: CATSRVRSGTNGYTF

j_gene: TRBJ2-3
v_gene: TRBV11-2
d_gene: -
CDR3aa: CASSLGASSTDTQYF

j_gene: TRBJ1-1
v_gene: TRBV5-6
d_gene: -
CDR3aa: CASSSHHQGNTEAFF

j_gene: TRBJ2-7
v_gene: TRBV6-2/TRBV6-3
d_gene: TRBD2
CDR3aa: CASSYQAGGPLLYEQYF

j_gene: TRBJ2-4
v_gene: TRBV2
d_gene: TRBD1
CDR3aa: CASGPGQALNIQYF

j_gene: TRBJ2-3
v_gene: TRBV3-1/TRBV3-2
d_gene: -
CDR3aa: CASSQDGTDTQYF

j_gene: TRBJ1-1
v_gene: TRBV28
d_gene: TRBD1
CDR3aa: CASSFSMTGGAYTEAFF

j_gene: TRBJ1-5
v_gene: TRBV15
d_gene: TRBD1
CDR3aa: CATSTLRDSDQPQHF

j_gene: TRBJ2-2
v_gene: TRBV5-1
d_gene: TRBD2
CDR3aa: CASRPGLAGADLFGELFF

j_gene: TRBJ2-3
v_gene: TRBV28
d_gene: TRBD1
CDR3aa: CASSLFQGGTDTQYF